This TCR beta chain was profiled in a study of OX40 agonist ivuxolimab in advanced cancers. Overall study findings and caveats: The antigen specificity of the peripheral T cells (those that were expanded) was not determined.

The table came from immunoSEQ multiplex PCR; TCRdb's copy has only in-frame clones and leaves some out. Of fewer than 25,000 clones in the sample, over 75% are singletons; the top ten hold 30% to 35%. Germline CDR1 SEHNR, CDR2 FQNEAQ (reference sequence). V was shortened by 3 bases and J by 0 bases, with 12 bases between the two germline ends. There are 16 residues in the CDR3. Concerning this clone: Its antigen remains unknown.

The receptor comes from an adult with an advanced solid tumor such as melanoma, head and neck, liver or kidney cancer. The V gene is TRBV7-9, the J gene TRBJ2-1; D possibly corresponds to TRBD1 (5 bases). The source material was CD4+ or CD8+ T cells sorted from blood, sampled in a trial of the OX40 agonist ivuxolimab. The CDR3 region has the DNA TGTGCCAGCAGCTTCCCGGACACATCCTCCTACAATGAGCAGTTCTTC. This encodes CASSFPDTSSYNEQFF.